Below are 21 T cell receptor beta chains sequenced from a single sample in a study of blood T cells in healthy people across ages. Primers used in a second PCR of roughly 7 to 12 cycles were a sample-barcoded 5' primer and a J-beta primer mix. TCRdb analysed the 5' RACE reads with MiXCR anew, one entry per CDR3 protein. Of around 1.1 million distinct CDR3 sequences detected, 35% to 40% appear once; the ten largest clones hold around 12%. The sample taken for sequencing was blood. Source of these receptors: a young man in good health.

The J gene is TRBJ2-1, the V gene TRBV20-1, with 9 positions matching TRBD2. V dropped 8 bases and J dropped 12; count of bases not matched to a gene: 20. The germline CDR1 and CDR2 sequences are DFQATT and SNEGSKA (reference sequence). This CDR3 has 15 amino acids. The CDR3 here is CSPTSGGPRMSRQFF. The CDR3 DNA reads TGCAGTCCAACCAGCGGGGGGCCACGAATGAGTAGGCAGTTCTTC.

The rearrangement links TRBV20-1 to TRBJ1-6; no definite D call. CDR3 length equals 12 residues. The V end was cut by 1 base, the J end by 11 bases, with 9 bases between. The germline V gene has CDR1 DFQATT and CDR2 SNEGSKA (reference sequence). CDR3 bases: TGCAGTGCTAGAGCGGCAAAACCACCCCTCCACTTT. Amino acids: CSARAAKPPLHF.

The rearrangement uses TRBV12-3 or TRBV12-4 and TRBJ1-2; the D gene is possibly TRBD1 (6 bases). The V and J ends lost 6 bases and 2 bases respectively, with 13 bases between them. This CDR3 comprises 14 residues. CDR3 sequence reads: CASRTSDRNYGYTF. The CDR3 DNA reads TGTGCCAGCAGGACGTCCGACAGGAACTATGGCTACACCTTC.

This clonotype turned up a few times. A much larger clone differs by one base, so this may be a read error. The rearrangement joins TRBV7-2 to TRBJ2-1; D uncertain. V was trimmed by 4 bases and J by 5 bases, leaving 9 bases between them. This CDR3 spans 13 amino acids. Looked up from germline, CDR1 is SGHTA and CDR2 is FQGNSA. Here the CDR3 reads CASSSQEHNEQFF. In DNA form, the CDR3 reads TGTGCCAGCAGCTCGCAGGAGCACAATGAGCAGTTCTTC.

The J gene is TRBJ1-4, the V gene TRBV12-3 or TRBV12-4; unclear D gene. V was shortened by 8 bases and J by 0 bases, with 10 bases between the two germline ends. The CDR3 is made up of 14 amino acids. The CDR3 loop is CASGISATNEKLFF. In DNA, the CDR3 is TGTGCCAGCGGTATATCGGCAACTAATGAAAAACTGTTTTTT.

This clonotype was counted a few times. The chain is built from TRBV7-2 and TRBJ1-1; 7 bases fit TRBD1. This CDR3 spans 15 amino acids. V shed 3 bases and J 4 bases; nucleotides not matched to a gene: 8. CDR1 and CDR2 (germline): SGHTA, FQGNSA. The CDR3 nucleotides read TGTGCCAGCAGCTTCAGACAGGGCGGGGGCACTGAAGCTTTCTTT. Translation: CASSFRQGGGTEAFF.

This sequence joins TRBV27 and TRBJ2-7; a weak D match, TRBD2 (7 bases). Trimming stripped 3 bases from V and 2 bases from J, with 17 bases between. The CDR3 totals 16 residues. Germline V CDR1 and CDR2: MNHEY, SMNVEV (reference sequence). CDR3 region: CASSFGGPPSPYEQYF. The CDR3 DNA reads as TGTGCCAGCAGTTTCGGGGGGCCACCTTCACCCTACGAGCAGTACTTC.

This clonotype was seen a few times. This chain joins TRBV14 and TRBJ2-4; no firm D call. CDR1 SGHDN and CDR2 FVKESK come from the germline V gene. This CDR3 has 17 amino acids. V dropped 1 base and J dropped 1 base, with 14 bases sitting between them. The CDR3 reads CASSQAQGILAKNIQYF. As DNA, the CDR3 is TGTGCCAGCAGCCAAGCACAAGGGATTTTGGCCAAAAACATTCAGTACTTC.

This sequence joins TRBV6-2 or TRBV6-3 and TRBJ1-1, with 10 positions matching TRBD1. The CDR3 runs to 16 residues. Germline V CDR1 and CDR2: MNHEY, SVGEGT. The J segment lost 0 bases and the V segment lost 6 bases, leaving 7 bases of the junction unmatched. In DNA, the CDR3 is TGTGCCAGCAGCCTCCGGGACAGGGGCGTGAACACTGAAGCTTTCTTT. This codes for CASSLRDRGVNTEAFF.

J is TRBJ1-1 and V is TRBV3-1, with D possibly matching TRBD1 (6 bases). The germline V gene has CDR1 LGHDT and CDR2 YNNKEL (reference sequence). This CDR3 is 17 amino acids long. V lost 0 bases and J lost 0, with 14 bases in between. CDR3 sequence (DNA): TGTGCCAGCAGCCAAGATCCGGGGGCGGATCTGAACACTGAAGCTTTCTTT. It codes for CASSQDPGADLNTEAFF.

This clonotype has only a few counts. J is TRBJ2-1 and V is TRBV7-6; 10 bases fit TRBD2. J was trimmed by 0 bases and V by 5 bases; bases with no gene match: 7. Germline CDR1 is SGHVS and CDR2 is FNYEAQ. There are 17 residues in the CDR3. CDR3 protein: CASSPRSGGSSYNEQFF. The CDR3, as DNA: TGTGCCAGCAGCCCACGTAGCGGGGGGAGCTCCTACAATGAGCAGTTCTTC.

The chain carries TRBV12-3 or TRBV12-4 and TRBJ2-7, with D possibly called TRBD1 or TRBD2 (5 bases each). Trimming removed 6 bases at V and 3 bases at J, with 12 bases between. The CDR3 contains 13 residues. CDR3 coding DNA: TGTGCCAGCAGCTGGGACGAGCACTACGAGCAGTACTTC. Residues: CASSWDEHYEQYF.

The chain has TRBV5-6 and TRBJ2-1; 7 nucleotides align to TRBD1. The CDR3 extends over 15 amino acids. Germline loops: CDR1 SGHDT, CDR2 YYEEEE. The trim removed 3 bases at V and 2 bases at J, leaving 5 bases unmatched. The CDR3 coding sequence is TGTGCCAGCAGCTCTATCGGGACAGCCTACAATGAGCAGTTCTTC. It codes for CASSSIGTAYNEQFF.

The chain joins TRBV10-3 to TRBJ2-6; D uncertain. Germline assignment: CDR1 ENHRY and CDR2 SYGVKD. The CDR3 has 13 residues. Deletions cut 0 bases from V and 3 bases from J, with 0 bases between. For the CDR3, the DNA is TGTGCCATCAGTGAGTCTGGGGCCAACGTCCTGACTTTC. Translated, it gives CAISESGANVLTF.

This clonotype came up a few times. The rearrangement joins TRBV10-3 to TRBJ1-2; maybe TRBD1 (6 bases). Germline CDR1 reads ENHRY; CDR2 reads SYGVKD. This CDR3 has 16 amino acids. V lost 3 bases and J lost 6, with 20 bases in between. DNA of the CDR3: TGTGCCATCAGTGACAGGGGTCGCGACCTAAGGGATGGCTACACCTTC. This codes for CAISDRGRDLRDGYTF.

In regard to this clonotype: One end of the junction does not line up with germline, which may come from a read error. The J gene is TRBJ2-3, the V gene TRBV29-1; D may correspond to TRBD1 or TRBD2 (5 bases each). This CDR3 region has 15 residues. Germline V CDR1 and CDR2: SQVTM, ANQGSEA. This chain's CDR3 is CSVEPRDGGTGTQYF. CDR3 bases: TGCAGCGTTGAGCCCCGGGACGGCGGCACAGGTACGCAGTATTTT.

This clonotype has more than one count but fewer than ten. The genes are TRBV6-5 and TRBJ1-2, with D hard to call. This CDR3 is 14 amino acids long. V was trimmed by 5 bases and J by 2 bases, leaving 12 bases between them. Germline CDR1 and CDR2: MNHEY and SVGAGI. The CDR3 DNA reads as TGTGCCAGCAGTACCGCCTCCCGAAACTATGGCTACACCTTC. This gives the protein CASSTASRNYGYTF.

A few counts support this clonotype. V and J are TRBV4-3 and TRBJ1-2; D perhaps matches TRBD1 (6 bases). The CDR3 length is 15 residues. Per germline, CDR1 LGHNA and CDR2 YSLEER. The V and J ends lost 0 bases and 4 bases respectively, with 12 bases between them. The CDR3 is CASSQDRGQIYGYTF. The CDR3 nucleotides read TGCGCCAGCAGCCAAGATCGTGGACAGATCTATGGCTACACCTTC.

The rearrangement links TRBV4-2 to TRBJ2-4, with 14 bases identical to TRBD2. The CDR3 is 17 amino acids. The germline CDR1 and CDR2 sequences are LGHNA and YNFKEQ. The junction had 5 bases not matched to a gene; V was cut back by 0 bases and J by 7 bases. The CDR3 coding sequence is TGTGCCAGCAGCCAAGAGGGACTAGCGGGGGCTGGGAACATTCAGTACTTC. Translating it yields CASSQEGLAGAGNIQYF.

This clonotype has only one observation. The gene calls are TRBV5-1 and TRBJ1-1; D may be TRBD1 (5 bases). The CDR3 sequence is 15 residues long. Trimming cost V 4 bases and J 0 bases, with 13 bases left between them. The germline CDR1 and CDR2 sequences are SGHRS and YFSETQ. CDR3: CASSPTVSLNTEAFF. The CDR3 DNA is TGCGCCAGCAGCCCGACAGTTTCACTGAACACTGAAGCTTTCTTT.

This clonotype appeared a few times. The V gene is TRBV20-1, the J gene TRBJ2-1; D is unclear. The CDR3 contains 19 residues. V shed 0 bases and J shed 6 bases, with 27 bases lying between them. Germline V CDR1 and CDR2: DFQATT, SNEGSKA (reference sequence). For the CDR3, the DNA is TGCAGTGCTAGAGATCAGGCAGGCTTAGCCCCTTTTACCGTCAATGAGCAGTTCTTC. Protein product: CSARDQAGLAPFTVNEQFF.